These 2 T cell receptor beta chains share one sample of origin, sequenced in a study of T cell changes during pregnancy in multiple sclerosis. The assay was immunoSEQ multiplex PCR, and TCRdb's table has in-frame clones only and misses some. The repertoire holds tens of thousands of clones, with 92% as singletons. This specimen was peripheral blood, taken in the second trimester of pregnancy. The receptor source for this set is a female donor with multiple sclerosis, enrolled in a pregnancy study.

The rearrangement links TRBV5-1 to TRBJ2-2; 9 positions match TRBD1. CDR3 length: 17 amino acids. Trimming cost V 4 bases and J 2 bases; bases outside gene matches: 9. Germline V CDR1 and CDR2: SGHRS, YFSETQ. This CDR3 is CASSPTGTGRNTGELFF. The CDR3 nucleotides are TGCGCCAGCAGCCCAACCGGGACAGGGAGAAACACCGGGGAGCTGTTTTTT.

This chain joins TRBV27 and TRBJ2-1; TRBD2 aligns across 9 bases. The CDR3 consists of 14 residues. Germline V lookup: CDR1 MNHEY, CDR2 SMNVEV (reference sequence). The J segment lost 7 bases and the V segment lost 6 bases, leaving 7 bases of the junction unmatched. The CDR3 DNA is TGTGCCAGCAGGCGTAGCGGGAGCGCAAATGAGCAGTTCTTC. Its protein product is CASRRSGSANEQFF.